This TCR beta chain was identified during a study of blood T cell repertoires in COVID-19. Study details: Both acute and convalescent COVID-19 samples were obtained from the United States, Italy and Spain. Sources were T cells, B-cell-depleted T cells, or PBMCs; the material itself was cDNA or gDNA.

V was pared by 4 bases and J by 7 bases, with 4 bases of the junction left unmatched. Germline CDR1 MGHDK, CDR2 SYGVNS. This CDR3 comprises 13 residues. Living in 24 US areas, the participants were between 18 and 89 years of age. Study processing details: Counts of nucleated cells, estimated from reference gene primer amplification, were obtained. The assay was immunoSEQ multiplex PCR, and TCRdb's table has in-frame clones only and misses some. D and trimming come from the DNA, and the V and J calls and clone size come from that table. The repertoire has fewer than 200,000 clones, around 80% of them found once; the top ten carry 19%.

This sequence joins TRBV25-1 and TRBJ2-1; 7 nucleotides align to TRBD2. Sequenced input: PBMCs or T cells enriched from blood (not recorded which). The TCR sequence derives from a woman aged 70-85 years in a cohort exposed to, infected with or recovered from COVID-19 (not recorded which). This CDR3 is CASSVPGGNEQFF. CDR3 sequence (DNA): TGTGCCAGCAGTGTTCCGGGGGGAAATGAGCAGTTCTTC.